Listed below are T cell receptor beta chains from one sample, sequenced in a study of blood T cell repertoires in COVID-19. Produced via immunoSEQ multiplex PCR; TCRdb's table is partial and in-frame only. The data contain under 65,000 clones, 65% to 90% of them singletons. Source material: peripheral blood. The receptors stem from a man aged 55 to 70 with acute or convalescent COVID-19. The CDR3 runs from the conserved cysteine through the conserved F or W. D genes are given only for firm matches. Some rows mark clone size as missing; the rest say once, few, many or name a class of expanded clone.

CDR3nt	CDR3aa	j_gene	d_gene	abundance	v_gene
TGTGCCAGCAGCTCCGGCGGGAGGGCAACCGGGGAGCTGTTTTTT	CASSSGGRATGELFF	TRBJ2-2	TRBD2	-	TRBV7-9
TGTGCCAGCAGCCGCAGGTTGGGGAGCTCCTACGAGCAGTACTTC	CASSRRLGSSYEQYF	TRBJ2-7	-	-	TRBV6-5
TGTGCCAGCAGCACCCGAGGGGGCCCTTCAGATACGCAGTATTTT	CASSTRGGPSDTQYF	TRBJ2-3	TRBD1	-	TRBV7-2
TGTGCCAGCAGCCTTGGGACAGATGCGCAGTATTTT	CASSLGTDAQYF	TRBJ2-3	TRBD1	-	TRBV11-2
TGTGCCAGCTGGGGACAGGGGGTGGCTAATGAAAAACTGTTTTTT	CASWGQGVANEKLFF	TRBJ1-4	TRBD1	-	TRBV28
TGTGCCAGTAAATTCTCCCCCACTGAAGCTTTCTTT	CASKFSPTEAFF	TRBJ1-1	-	-	TRBV19
TGTGCCAGCAGTTACAACTCTGCAAGCTCCTACAATGAGCAGTTCTTC	CASSYNSASSYNEQFF	TRBJ2-1	-	once	TRBV6-5
TGTGCCAGCATCAGGACTCTAACTAATGAAAAACTGTTTTTT	CASIRTLTNEKLFF	TRBJ1-4	-	few	TRBV2
TGTGCCAGCAGCCAGGGACAGGGAACAGCGGGTGAAAAACTGTTTTTT	CASSQGQGTAGEKLFF	TRBJ1-4	TRBD1	-	TRBV7-6
TGTGCCAGCAGTACTGGGACAGGGGCGAAGTCACCCCTCCACTTT	CASSTGTGAKSPLHF	TRBJ1-6	TRBD1	-	TRBV28
TGTGCCAGTAAATCGGAGGGGACTGAAGCTTTCTTT	CASKSEGTEAFF	TRBJ1-1	-	-	TRBV19
TGTGCCACCAGCAGAGGTTTTAGTCCGTCCAGGTGGGAGAATGAAAAACTGTTTTTT	CATSRGFSPSRWENEKLFF	TRBJ1-4	-	-	TRBV15
TGCAGCGTTGAAGGCGGGGCGGGTGGAAACACCATATATTTT	CSVEGGAGGNTIYF	TRBJ1-3	-	-	TRBV29-1
TGTGCCAGCAGTTTTAGGCAGGGGGAGGCCTATGGCTACACCTTC	CASSFRQGEAYGYTF	TRBJ1-2	TRBD1	-	TRBV27
TGTGCCAGCAGCCAATTGCAGGGGGCACCCCAAGAGACCCAGTACTTC	CASSQLQGAPQETQYF	TRBJ2-5	TRBD1	-	TRBV16
TGTGCCAGCAGTCCCTCCCCTCTCAGCGGTAGCAATGAGCAGTTCTTC	CASSPSPLSGSNEQFF	TRBJ2-1	-	once	TRBV28
TGTGCCACCAGTGCAGAGGGAATGTGGGCCGGGGAGCTGTTTTTT	CATSAEGMWAGELFF	TRBJ2-2	-	-	TRBV24-1
TGTGCCAGCAGGGAGGACAGAAACATTCAGTACTTC	CASREDRNIQYF	TRBJ2-4	-	-	TRBV2
TGTGCCAGCAGCTCCGTGGACAGGGCAGCCAAAAACATTCAGTACTTC	CASSSVDRAAKNIQYF	TRBJ2-4	TRBD1	-	TRBV5-5
TGTGCCAGCAGCGTAGGAACTAGTTCCCCATTGTATGGCTACACCTTC	CASSVGTSSPLYGYTF	TRBJ1-2	-	once	TRBV9
TGTGCCAGCAGCCAGGCCGTGGCGGGGACTAGTATTTGGTCAAAAAATAACGAGCAGTACTTC	CASSQAVAGTSIWSKNNEQYF	TRBJ2-7	TRBD2	once	TRBV4-2
TGTGCCAGCAGCCCTGGGACAGGGGGCCCAGAGACCCAGTACTTC	CASSPGTGGPETQYF	TRBJ2-5	TRBD1	-	TRBV7-9
TGTGCCAGCAGCCAGACACAGGGATTCACCAACACTGAAGCTTTCTTT	CASSQTQGFTNTEAFF	TRBJ1-1	-	-	TRBV4-2
TGTGCCAGCAGTGTCCGGGGGAACTATGGCTACACCTTC	CASSVRGNYGYTF	TRBJ1-2	-	-	TRBV2
TGTGCCAGCAGCTTATCAGGACTAGCTCTTGATACGCAGTATTTT	CASSLSGLALDTQYF	TRBJ2-3	TRBD2	-	TRBV7-3
TGTGCAAGTCGCTTAGCGGGGGAGCGGGATGGGGAAAAACTGTTTTTT	CASRLAGERDGEKLFF	TRBJ1-4	-	few	TRBV12-2
TGTGCCAGCAGTTTAAGCTACAGGACTGAAGCTTTCTTT	CASSLSYRTEAFF	TRBJ1-1	-	-	TRBV12-3/TRBV12-4
TGTGCCAGCAGTATGGCAGGAGGCTGGGACACTGGGACTGAAGCTTTCTTT	CASSMAGGWDTGTEAFF	TRBJ1-1	-	-	TRBV6-2/TRBV6-3
TGTGCCATCAAGGGCGGGGGAATATACAATGAGCAGTTCTTC	CAIKGGGIYNEQFF	TRBJ2-1	TRBD2	-	TRBV10-3
TGTGCCATCAGTGAGTCGGCGGGACAGGGTGACGAGCAGTACTTC	CAISESAGQGDEQYF	TRBJ2-7	TRBD1	once	TRBV10-3
TGCGCCAGCAGCCAAGATAGAGGCGTTACTAGCACAGATACGCAGTATTTT	CASSQDRGVTSTDTQYF	TRBJ2-3	-	few	TRBV4-1
TGTGCCACCAGTGAGGGAAGACAGGGAACATATGGCTACACCTTC	CATSEGRQGTYGYTF	TRBJ1-2	TRBD1	-	TRBV24-1
TGTGCCAGCAGTTTAGGCGAGCAGTTCTTC	CASSLGEQFF	TRBJ2-1	-	-	TRBV28
TGTGCCAGCAGCCTTTCCTCCTTCCTTCGGGAGACCCAGTACTTC	CASSLSSFLRETQYF	TRBJ2-5	-	-	TRBV7-9
TGTGCCAGCGGGGAAGTCGGGACTAGCTACTACGAGCAGTACTTC	CASGEVGTSYYEQYF	TRBJ2-7	TRBD2	-	TRBV27